This entry concerns a single T cell receptor beta chain. Its specificity is unknown. Only in-frame clones appear in the TCRdb table, and some are missing; sequencing was by immunoSEQ multiplex PCR. The sample comprises around 80,000 clones, 85% to 90% of which are singletons, and less than 4% rests with the top ten. This sample stems from a study of OX40 agonist ivuxolimab in advanced cancers. Across the whole study: Ivuxolimab, an agonist antibody against OX40 (CD134), was given to patients. Broader study findings: Relative to CD4+ cells, CD8+ T cells on average had more expanded clones. Clonal expansion from baseline to week 6 occurred in both CD4+ and CD8+ T cells.

The germline V gene encodes CDR1 SGHNT and CDR2 YENEEA. V was clipped by 4 bases and J by 8 bases, with 9 bases between them. CDR3 length: 13 residues. The source was CD4+ or CD8+ T cells sorted from blood, collected in a trial of the OX40 agonist ivuxolimab. The clonotype was recovered from an adult with an advanced solid tumor such as melanoma, head and neck, liver or kidney cancer. J is TRBJ1-6 and V is TRBV11-3; no reliable D call. The CDR3, as DNA: TGTGCCAGCAGCTCACGGCCGGATTCACCCCTCCACTTT. This gives the protein CASSSRPDSPLHF.